A single sample gave rise to the 8 T cell receptor beta chains below, sequenced in a study of Graves' ophthalmopathy and Graves' hyperthyroidism. RNA transcripts were the source from which TCR beta CDR3 regions were amplified. RT-PCR in the first round used HTBI primers; a second-round multiplex PCR followed. TCRdb re-called the multiplex PCR reads with MiXCR, one entry per CDR3 protein. The repertoire holds a few hundred thousand distinct CDR3 sequences, with approximately 18% as singletons. The sample consisted of peripheral blood. These receptors all stem from an adult woman with stable Graves' hyperthyroidism.

The sample holds many counts of this clonotype. Being one base from a much bigger clone, this may be a read error. The conserved phenylalanine or tryptophan is not found at the CDR3 terminus, so this likely reflects a read error. J is TRBJ1-1 and V is TRBV6-2 or TRBV6-3, with D maybe TRBD1 (5 bases). The CDR3 runs to 15 residues. V was trimmed by 6 bases and J by 5 bases, leaving 19 bases between them. Germline loops: CDR1 MNHEY, CDR2 SVGEGT. The CDR3 loop is CASSYEQGGETEAFS. The CDR3 coding sequence is TGTGCCAGCAGCTACGAGCAGGGAGGTGAGACTGAAGCTTTCTCT.

This clonotype was counted ten times or more. This rearrangement joins TRBV28 to TRBJ1-1, with a weak D call TRBD1 (5 bases). The CDR3 spans 14 residues. V was trimmed by 5 bases and J by 1 base, leaving 11 bases between them. CDR1 is MDHEN, CDR2 SYDVKM, per germline. The chain's CDR3 is CASSRDPANTEAFF. Here the CDR3 DNA reads TGTGCCAGCAGTCGGGACCCAGCGAACACTGAAGCTTTCTTT.

This clonotype was counted ten times or more. The rearrangement uses TRBV10-3 and TRBJ2-7, with D tentatively TRBD2 (5 bases). Germline V lookup: CDR1 ENHRY, CDR2 SYGVKD. This CDR3 region has 13 residues. V was trimmed by 2 bases and J by 2 bases, leaving 7 bases between them. The CDR3 spells CAISEEGTYEQYF. CDR3 sequence (DNA): TGTGCCATCAGTGAGGAGGGAACCTACGAGCAGTACTTC.

In this sample, this clonotype turned up many times. J is TRBJ2-1 and V is TRBV7-8, with TRBD2 matching over 7 bases. The CDR3 length is 15 residues. Germline CDR1 reads SGHVS; CDR2 reads FQNEAQ. J lost 4 bases, V lost 5 bases, and 8 bases had no gene match. For the CDR3, the DNA is TGTGCCAGCAGCATAAGGACTAGGGCTTACAATGAGCAGTTCTTC. Protein: CASSIRTRAYNEQFF.

This clonotype was seen at least ten times. V usage is TRBV9 and J usage is TRBJ2-5; the match to TRBD2 covers 7 bases. Trimming at V came to 3 bases and at J to 0 bases, leaving 8 bases not matched to a gene. The CDR3 sequence is 16 residues long. CDR1 and CDR2 (germline): SGDLS, YYNGEE. The CDR3 protein is CASSASLAAYQETQYF. Here the CDR3 DNA reads TGTGCCAGCAGCGCCTCCCTAGCGGCCTACCAAGAGACCCAGTACTTC. Based on the CDR3 plus reference TRBV9 and TRBJ2-5, the full variable domain is DSGVTQTPKHLITATGQRVTLRCSPRSGDLSVYWYQQSLDQGLQFLIQYYNGEERAKGNILERFSAQQFPDLHSELNLSSLELGDSALYFCASSASLAAYQETQYFGPGTRLLVL.

The rearrangement links TRBV20-1 to TRBJ2-7; 7 bases map to TRBD2. This CDR3 is 14 amino acids long. With V trimmed by 5 bases and J by 3 bases, 10 bases remained unmatched. CDR1 and CDR2 (germline): DFQATT, SNEGSKA (reference sequence). Written as DNA, the CDR3 is TGCAGTGCTGGGGCGGGGGTGTTGGGCTACGAGCAGTACTTC. It is translated as CSAGAGVLGYEQYF.

This clonotype was found many times. This chain joins TRBV5-1 and TRBJ2-2; D is possibly TRBD2 (5 bases). The CDR3 runs 17 residues. V lost 5 bases and J 5 bases, leaving 22 bases between the germline ends. The germline V gene encodes CDR1 SGHRS and CDR2 YFSETQ. CDR3 nucleotide sequence: TGCGCCAGCAGACGACAACAGCGGCAGCCCAGTACCGGGGAGCTGTTTTTT. This encodes CASRRQQRQPSTGELFF.

This clonotype was recorded many times. The genes are TRBV28 and TRBJ2-2; D remains unclear. Germline V gene sequence: CDR1 MDHEN, CDR2 SYDVKM. Trimming removed 7 bases at V and 4 bases at J, with 10 bases between. This CDR3 has 13 amino acids. The CDR3 nucleotides are TGTGCCAGCACATTGTCTGTCACCGGGGAGCTGTTTTTT. Protein sequence: CASTLSVTGELFF.